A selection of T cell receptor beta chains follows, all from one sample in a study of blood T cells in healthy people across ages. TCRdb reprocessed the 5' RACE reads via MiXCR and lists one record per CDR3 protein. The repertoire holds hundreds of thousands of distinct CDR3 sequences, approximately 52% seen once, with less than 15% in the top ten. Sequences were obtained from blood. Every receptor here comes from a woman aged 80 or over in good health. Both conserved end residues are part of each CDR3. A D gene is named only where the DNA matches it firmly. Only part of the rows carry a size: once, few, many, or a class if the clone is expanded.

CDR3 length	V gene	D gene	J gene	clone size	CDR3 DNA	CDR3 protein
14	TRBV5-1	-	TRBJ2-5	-	TGCGCCAGCAGCTACACAGGGACAAGAGAGACCCAGTACTTC	CASSYTGTRETQYF
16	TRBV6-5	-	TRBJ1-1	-	TGTGCCAGCAGTTACGTCGTTCGGGGATCAGGCACTGAAGCTTTCTTT	CASSYVVRGSGTEAFF
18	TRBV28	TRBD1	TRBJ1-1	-	TGTGCCAGCAGCCGATTTAGCTCGCGGGGCAGGGGGGGTACTGAAGCTTTCTTT	CASSRFSSRGRGGTEAFF
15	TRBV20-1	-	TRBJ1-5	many	TGCAGTGCTAGATTTCGAGGCAGGTTGCATCAGCCCCAGCATTTT	CSARFRGRLHQPQHF
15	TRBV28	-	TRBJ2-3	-	TGTGCCAGCAGTTCGCGGGGACCGATGGGAGATACGCAGTATTTT	CASSSRGPMGDTQYF
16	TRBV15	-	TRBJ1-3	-	TGTGCCACCAGCAGAGCCAATTCTTTCTCTGGAAACACCATATATTTT	CATSRANSFSGNTIYF
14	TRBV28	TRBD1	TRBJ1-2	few	TGTGCCAGCAGTTTACCGGGACAGGGAGGCGGCTACACCTTC	CASSLPGQGGGYTF
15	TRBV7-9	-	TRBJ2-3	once	TGTGCCAGCAGCTCACTTATTAACCGGGACATAACGCAGTATTTT	CASSSLINRDITQYF
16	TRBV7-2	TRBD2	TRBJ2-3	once	TGTGCCAGCACTCCAGGACTAGCGGGAGCAACAGATACGCAGTATTTT	CASTPGLAGATDTQYF
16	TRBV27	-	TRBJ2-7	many	TGTGCCAGCAGTCCACAGACAGGCCTGCCTTTGAGGGAGCAGTACTTC	CASSPQTGLPLREQYF
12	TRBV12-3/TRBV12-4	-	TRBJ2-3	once	TGTGCCAGCAGATTTTCCCCAGATACGCAGTATTTT	CASRFSPDTQYF
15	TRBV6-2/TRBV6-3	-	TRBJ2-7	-	TGTGCCAGCAGTTACCCCACGAGGGGTTTAAACGAGCAGTACTTC	CASSYPTRGLNEQYF
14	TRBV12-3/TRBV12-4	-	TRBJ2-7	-	TGTGCCAGCACCCCAACCGGGGGCAACTACGAGCAGTACTTC	CASTPTGGNYEQYF
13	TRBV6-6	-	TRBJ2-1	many	TGTGCCACAGCGGAAAGCTCCTACAATGAGCAGTTCTTC	CATAESSYNEQFF
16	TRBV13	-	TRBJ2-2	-	TGTGCCAGCAGCTTAATTACCTATTCGAACACCGGGGAGCTGTTTTTT	CASSLITYSNTGELFF
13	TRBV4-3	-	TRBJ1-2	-	TGCGCCAGCAGCCAAGGGCGGTTGGGGGGCTACACCTTC	CASSQGRLGGYTF
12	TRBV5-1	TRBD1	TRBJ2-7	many	TGCGCCAGCATGGGACAGACCTACGAGCAGTACTTC	CASMGQTYEQYF
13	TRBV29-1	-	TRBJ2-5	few	TGCAGCGTTGTCCAGGGGAACCAAGAGACCCAGTACTTC	CSVVQGNQETQYF
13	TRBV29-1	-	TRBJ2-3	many	TGCAGCGTTGAACCGACTAGAGCAGATACGCAGTATTTT	CSVEPTRADTQYF
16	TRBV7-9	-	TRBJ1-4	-	TGTGCCAGCAGTCCCCACGCATTGGGGAGTAATGAAAAACTGTTTTTT	CASSPHALGSNEKLFF
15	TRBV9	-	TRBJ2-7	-	TGTGCCAGCAGCGTAGCAGGGGCCACCTCCTACGAGCAGTACTTC	CASSVAGATSYEQYF
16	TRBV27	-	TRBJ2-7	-	TGTGCCAGCAGTCAAGCTGGGACGAGGGGGGGCTACGAGCAGTACTTC	CASSQAGTRGGYEQYF
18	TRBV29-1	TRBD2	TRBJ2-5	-	TGCAGCGCTAGAACCGGAGCGGGAGGGCCAGGGAACGTGAATGAGCAGTACTTC	CSARTGAGGPGNVNEQYF
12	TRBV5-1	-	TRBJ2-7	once	TGCGCCAGCAGCTTGGTGGGTAAAGAGCAGTACTTC	CASSLVGKEQYF
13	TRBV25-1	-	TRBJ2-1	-	TGTGCCAGCAGTGAAAAACCCTGGGGTGAGCAGTTCTTC	CASSEKPWGEQFF
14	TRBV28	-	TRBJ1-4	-	TGTGCCAGCAATGGAAGACTACGGGATGAAAAACTGTTTTTT	CASNGRLRDEKLFF
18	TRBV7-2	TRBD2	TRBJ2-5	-	TGTGCCAGCAGCTTAGAGGGGACTAGCGGGAGGTTTTACAATGAGCAGTACTTC	CASSLEGTSGRFYNEQYF
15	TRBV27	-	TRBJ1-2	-	TGTGCCAGCAGTTTATCTCCAGGTCTTAACTATGGCTACACCTTC	CASSLSPGLNYGYTF
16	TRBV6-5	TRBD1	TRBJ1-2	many	TGTGCCAGAGGTTACCGGGACAGGGGTTTTAACTATGGCTACACCTTC	CARGYRDRGFNYGYTF
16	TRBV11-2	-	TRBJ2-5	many	TGTGCCAGCAGCTTACGGCCCGGACTGTACCAAGAGACCCAGTACTTC	CASSLRPGLYQETQYF
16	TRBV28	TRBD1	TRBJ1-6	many	TGTGCCAGCAGTCTTCCCTTAACAGGGGGGGATTCACCCCTCCACTTT	CASSLPLTGGDSPLHF
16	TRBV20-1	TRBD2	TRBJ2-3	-	TGCAGTGCTAGAGATGGGACTAGCGGGGCCTCCGATACGCAGTATTTT	CSARDGTSGASDTQYF
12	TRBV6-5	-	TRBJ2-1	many	TGTGCCAGCACCGCGGACGGCAATGAGCAGTTCTTC	CASTADGNEQFF
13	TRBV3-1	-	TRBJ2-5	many	TGTGCCAGCAGCCTCCACTCAACCGAGACCCAGTACTTC	CASSLHSTETQYF
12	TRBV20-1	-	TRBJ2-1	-	TGCAGTGCTATGGTTTATCGGGATGAGCAGTTCTTC	CSAMVYRDEQFF
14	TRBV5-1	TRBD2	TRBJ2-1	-	TGCGCCAGCAGCCCCCCCTTTTTAGCGGGGATTCGGTTCTTC	CASSPPFLAGIRFF
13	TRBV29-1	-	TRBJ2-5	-	TGCAGCGTTGCCGTGGCTAGCTGGGAGACCCAGTACTTC	CSVAVASWETQYF
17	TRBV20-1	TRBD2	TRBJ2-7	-	TGCAGTGCTTCTTGGACTAGCGGGAGTCTAAACTACAATGAGCAGTACTTC	CSASWTSGSLNYNEQYF
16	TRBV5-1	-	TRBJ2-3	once	TGCGCCAGCAGCTGGGCCGGGCCCCCCAGCACAGATACGCAGTATTTT	CASSWAGPPSTDTQYF
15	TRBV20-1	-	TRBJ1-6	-	TGCAGTGCTCCAACAGGGAACCTCTATAATTCACCCCTCCACTTT	CSAPTGNLYNSPLHF
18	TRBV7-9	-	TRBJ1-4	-	TGTGCCAGCAGCTCCTCAACAACAGGATTACGGTCTAATGAAAAACTGTTTTTT	CASSSSTTGLRSNEKLFF
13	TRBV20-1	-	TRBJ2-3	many	TGCAGTGCTAGTACGGGGCGACCAGATACGCAGTATTTT	CSASTGRPDTQYF
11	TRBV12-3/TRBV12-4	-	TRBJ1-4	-	TGTGCCAGCAGTTTGGGGGGCCGCCTGTTTTTT	CASSLGGRLFF
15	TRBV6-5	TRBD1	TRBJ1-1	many	TGTGCCAGCAGTTACACCTTTCTACAGGGGGATGAAGCTTTCTTT	CASSYTFLQGDEAFF
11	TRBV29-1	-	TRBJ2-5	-	TGCAGCGTGTCGCCGCAAGAGACCCAGTACTTC	CSVSPQETQYF